These 14 T cell receptor beta chains originate from one sample sequenced in a study of monozygotic twins with inflammatory bowel disease. TCRdb reworked the 5' RACE reads into one entry per CDR3 protein, no DNA. Its table records approximately 400,000 distinct CDR3 sequences. The sequenced sample was blood. The origin of the receptors is a human donor with ulcerative colitis or Crohn's disease, or a healthy co-twin of an affected twin (not recorded which).

The chain has TRBV7-9 and TRBJ2-7; TCRdb proposes TRBD1, but this gene call is untestable without DNA. The CDR3 contains 14 residues. In germline, CDR1 is SEHNR, CDR2 FQNEAQ (reference sequence). The chain's CDR3 is CASSSPRTDYEQYF. The full variable domain, in which reference TRBV7-9 and TRBJ2-7 provide the parts outside the CDR3, is DTGVSQNPRHKITKRGQNVTFRCDPISEHNRLYWYRQTLGQGPEFLTYFQNEAQLEKSRLLSDRFSAERPKGSFSTLEIQRTEQGDSAMYLCASSSPRTDYEQYFGPGTRLTVT.

This sequence joins TRBV29-1 and TRBJ1-2; TCRdb's assignment of TRBD1 cannot be checked, as there is no DNA. In germline, CDR1 is SQVTM, CDR2 ANQGSEA. The CDR3 has 14 residues. CDR3 loop: CSVVKGQGDVGYTF.

The chain combines TRBV5-1 with TRBJ2-2; TCRdb returns TRBD2, unconfirmable since there is no DNA. Germline V gives CDR1 SGHRS, CDR2 YFSETQ. The CDR3 has 20 residues. The CDR3 sequence: CASSPKSGVAGNPNTGELFF.

The rearrangement links TRBV20-1 to TRBJ1-5. CDR3 length: 14 amino acids. Germline lookup yields CDR1 DFQATT and CDR2 SNEGSKA (reference sequence). CDR3: CSAWFGQRGQPQHF.

This sequence joins TRBV27 and TRBJ1-3; no DNA is available, so the TRBD1 call from TCRdb remains unchecked. The CDR3 loop spans 16 amino acids. Germline CDR1 MNHEY, CDR2 SMNVEV (reference sequence). Here the CDR3 reads CASSLRPPRGGNTIYF.

V is TRBV29-1 and J is TRBJ2-7; TCRdb's D call, TRBD2, is unchecked because there is no DNA. This CDR3 is built from 14 residues. Germline CDR1 SQVTM, CDR2 ANQGSEA. The CDR3 here is CSVGGAQDTYEQYF.

The chain carries TRBV10-3 and TRBJ2-7; TCRdb selects TRBD1, and the lack of DNA leaves this call unchecked. CDR1 ENHRY and CDR2 SYGVKD come from the germline V gene. There are 15 residues in the CDR3. This CDR3 reads CAIRRDRLGENEQYF.

This chain joins TRBV29-1 and TRBJ1-5; TCRdb's D call of TRBD1 is untestable without DNA. The CDR3 has 13 amino acids. Germline loops: CDR1 SQVTM, CDR2 ANQGSEA. The CDR3 spells CSVAGGSNQPQHF.

The rearrangement uses TRBV5-1 and TRBJ1-4. Germline-derived CDR1 and CDR2 are SGHRS and YFSETQ. CDR3 length equals 18 residues. CDR3 region: CASRPTPSFSAGNEKLFF.

The chain has TRBV6-1 and TRBJ1-4. Germline CDR1 is MNHNS and CDR2 is SASEGT. The CDR3 is 16 amino acids. Here the CDR3 reads CASSRVMRFSNEKLFF.

The chain combines TRBV19 with TRBJ2-2. The CDR3 is made up of 13 amino acids. Germline values: CDR1 LNHDA, CDR2 SQIVND (reference sequence). The CDR3: CASSRVNTGELFF. Full variable domain (remainder filled in from reference TRBV19 and TRBJ2-2): DGGITQSPKYLFRKEGQNVTLSCEQNLNHDAMYWYRQDPGQGLRLIYYSQIVNDFQKGDIAEGYSVSREKKESFPLTVTSAQKNPTAFYLCASSRVNTGELFFGEGSRLTVL.

The V gene is TRBV29-1, the J gene TRBJ2-1; TCRdb's D call of TRBD1 is untestable without DNA. From germline, CDR1 is SQVTM and CDR2 ANQGSEA. This CDR3 spans 16 amino acids. The CDR3 reads CTPVPGTGARYNEQFF.

The J gene is TRBJ2-5, the V gene TRBV6-4; the D call from TCRdb, TRBD1, cannot be confirmed without DNA. The CDR3 has 16 amino acids. Germline V gene data show CDR1 as MRHNA and CDR2 as SNTAGT. The CDR3 spells CASSDSYTGNRETQYF.

The chain has TRBV11-2 and TRBJ2-7. Germline lookup yields CDR1 SGHAT and CDR2 FQNNGV. The CDR3 has 13 amino acids. The chain's CDR3 is CASSLISLAGQYF.